The rows below give T cell receptor beta chains drawn from one sample of a study of vaccination and CD4 T cells after COVID-19. These receptors' antigens are unknown. TCRdb re-called the PCR reads with MiXCR, one entry per CDR3 protein. The data hold some 15,000 distinct CDR3 sequences, with roughly 50% observed a single time. Sequencing was performed on CD4+ T cells from blood, cultured in vitro. These receptors originate from a human donor who had recovered from COVID-19. Both conserved end residues are part of each CDR3. A D gene is named only where the DNA matches it firmly. The size field is filled for only some rows; it gives once, few, many or a size class.

d_call	cdr3_length	v_call	clone_size	j_call	cdr3_aa	cdr3_nt
TRBD1	13	TRBV10-2	NA	TRBJ1-5	CATWTGWNQPQHF	TGCGCCACCTGGACAGGGTGGAATCAGCCCCAGCATTTT
TRBD2	17	TRBV20-1	large	TRBJ2-3	CSARDLWTSVATDTQYF	TGCAGTGCTAGAGATCTTTGGACTAGCGTTGCCACAGATACGCAGTATTTT
TRBD1	15	TRBV5-1	NA	TRBJ1-1	CASSSRTGGHTEAFF	TGCGCCAGCAGCTCCCGGACAGGGGGGCACACTGAAGCTTTCTTT
NA	11	TRBV12-3/TRBV12-4	NA	TRBJ1-2	CASSLGGGYTF	TGTGCCAGCAGCCTTGGGGGAGGCTACACCTTC
TRBD1	15	TRBV4-2	NA	TRBJ1-1	CASSQGGQLNTEAFF	TGTGCCAGCAGCCAAGGGGGACAGCTGAACACTGAAGCTTTCTTT
TRBD2	18	TRBV20-1	NA	TRBJ2-5	CSAIILTSGGTSRETQYF	TGCAGTGCTATCATACTAACTAGCGGGGGAACCTCGAGGGAGACCCAGTACTTC
NA	16	TRBV27	few	TRBJ1-5	CASSYGPAKTNQPQHF	TGTGCCAGCAGTTACGGACCTGCGAAGACCAATCAGCCCCAGCATTTT
TRBD1	18	TRBV7-2	few	TRBJ1-2	CASSLVGPGTGEYYGYTF	TGTGCCAGCAGCTTAGTTGGCCCGGGGACAGGAGAGTACTATGGCTACACCTTC
NA	16	TRBV4-1	few	TRBJ1-2	CASSQDSGRVIWGYTF	TGCGCCAGCAGCCAAGACTCGGGGAGGGTTATATGGGGCTACACCTTC
NA	12	TRBV24-1	NA	TRBJ2-1	CATSEPGHVQFF	TGTGCCACCAGTGAACCGGGACACGTTCAGTTCTTC
TRBD2	15	TRBV5-1	NA	TRBJ2-7	CASSVSGGGFYEQYF	TGCGCCAGCAGCGTTTCTGGGGGGGGATTCTACGAGCAGTACTTC
NA	12	TRBV29-1	NA	TRBJ2-3	CSVEEGGDTQYF	TGCAGCGTTGAAGAAGGGGGGGATACGCAGTATTTT
NA	14	TRBV6-2/TRBV6-3	NA	TRBJ1-2	CASSYAGPRDGYTF	TGTGCCAGCAGTTACGCAGGCCCTCGAGATGGCTACACCTTC
NA	13	TRBV6-1	few	TRBJ1-5	CASSRISNQPQHF	TGTGCCAGCAGTCGGATTAGCAATCAGCCCCAGCATTTT
TRBD2	16	TRBV20-1	NA	TRBJ2-1	CSPRLAGGPGYNEQFF	TGCAGTCCAAGACTAGCGGGAGGGCCGGGTTACAATGAGCAGTTCTTC
NA	13	TRBV12-3/TRBV12-4	few	TRBJ2-7	CASSKQDTHEQYF	TGTGCCAGCAGCAAACAGGATACCCACGAGCAGTACTTC
NA	14	TRBV3-1	NA	TRBJ2-5	CASSPSGLQETQYF	TGTGCCAGCAGCCCATCCGGGTTACAAGAGACCCAGTACTTC
NA	12	TRBV20-1	NA	TRBJ2-3	CSARMATDTQYF	TGCAGTGCTAGAATGGCGACAGATACGCAGTATTTT
NA	15	TRBV28	NA	TRBJ2-5	CASSLPSGHQETQYF	TGTGCCAGCAGTCTGCCGTCGGGACACCAAGAGACCCAGTACTTC
TRBD1	18	TRBV6-1	NA	TRBJ1-1	CASSEPPGQGFLVTEAFF	TGTGCCAGCAGTGAACCCCCGGGACAGGGATTTCTAGTCACTGAAGCTTTCTTT
NA	18	TRBV6-1	NA	TRBJ1-5	CASSHYPQGTSIPQPQHF	TGTGCCAGCAGCCACTACCCCCAAGGGACTAGCATCCCGCAGCCCCAGCATTTT
NA	15	TRBV20-1	few	TRBJ2-7	CSARPNRASSYEQYF	TGCAGTGCGAGACCAAACAGGGCGAGCTCCTACGAGCAGTACTTC
NA	14	TRBV18	NA	TRBJ1-6	CASSPVDSSAPLHF	TGTGCCAGCTCACCAGTTGACAGTTCCGCACCCCTCCACTTT
NA	16	TRBV20-1	NA	TRBJ2-3	CSARVSSTPSTDTQYF	TGCAGTGCTAGAGTGAGTAGTACACCTAGCACAGATACGCAGTATTTT
NA	14	TRBV20-1	NA	TRBJ1-5	CSARDDRGNQPQHF	TGCAGTGCTAGAGATGACCGGGGGAATCAGCCCCAGCATTTT
TRBD2	18	TRBV20-1	NA	TRBJ2-7	CSARDFGLAGGQGGEQYF	TGCAGTGCTAGAGATTTTGGACTAGCGGGAGGGCAGGGAGGCGAGCAGTACTTC
NA	14	TRBV19	NA	TRBJ2-7	CASSTPVPAYEQYF	TGTGCCAGTAGTACCCCGGTGCCGGCCTACGAGCAGTACTTC
NA	16	TRBV7-3	NA	TRBJ2-1	CASSPTQVVSYNEQFF	TGTGCCAGCAGCCCGACACAAGTAGTAAGCTACAATGAGCAGTTCTTC
TRBD1	16	TRBV5-1	NA	TRBJ1-1	CASSSGQGVDNTEAFF	TGCGCCAGCAGCTCTGGACAGGGAGTAGATAACACTGAAGCTTTCTTT
TRBD2	17	TRBV19	few	TRBJ2-2	CASRITSGRALTGELFF	TGTGCCAGTAGGATTACTAGCGGGAGGGCCCTCACCGGGGAGCTGTTTTTT
NA	15	TRBV7-3	few	TRBJ2-2	CASRRGGEGTGELFF	TGTGCCAGCAGGAGGGGGGGAGAAGGCACCGGGGAGCTGTTTTTT
NA	13	TRBV28	NA	TRBJ1-6	CASSDRDNSPLHF	TGTGCCAGCAGTGACAGAGATAATTCACCCCTCCACTTT
TRBD1	11	TRBV28	NA	TRBJ1-2	CASSDRVGYTF	TGTGCCAGCAGTGACAGGGTTGGCTACACCTTC
NA	16	TRBV7-2	NA	TRBJ1-2	CASSLRALGQNYGYTF	TGTGCCAGCAGCCTCAGGGCGCTAGGACAGAACTATGGCTACACCTTC
NA	14	TRBV5-5	NA	TRBJ1-3	CASSYWGVGNTIYF	TGTGCCAGCAGCTACTGGGGAGTTGGAAACACCATATATTTT
NA	13	TRBV5-4	NA	TRBJ2-3	CASSSPRGGTQYF	TGTGCCAGCAGCTCCCCTCGGGGCGGTACGCAGTATTTT
NA	15	TRBV6-1	NA	TRBJ2-7	CASSLGYEATYEQYF	TGTGCCAGCAGTCTCGGGTATGAAGCTACCTACGAGCAGTACTTC
TRBD1	12	TRBV7-8	NA	TRBJ2-1	CATGGSYNEQFF	TGTGCCACAGGGGGCTCCTACAATGAGCAGTTCTTC
NA	17	TRBV24-1	NA	TRBJ2-6	CATSDSTLNPGANVLTF	TGTGCCACCAGTGACTCGACTCTCAACCCTGGGGCCAACGTCCTGACTTTC
NA	12	TRBV29-1	NA	TRBJ1-2	CSVAGDNYGYTF	TGCAGCGTGGCAGGAGATAACTATGGCTACACCTTC
TRBD1	16	TRBV28	medium-sized	TRBJ1-5	CASSLTAGGSNQPQHF	TGTGCCAGCAGTTTAACCGCAGGGGGGAGCAATCAGCCCCAGCATTTT
NA	14	TRBV12-3/TRBV12-4	NA	TRBJ1-1	CASSKNQGYTEAFF	TGTGCCAGCAGCAAAAACCAGGGGTACACTGAAGCTTTCTTT
TRBD1	15	TRBV5-5	NA	TRBJ1-6	CASSSLGQGNSPLHF	TGTGCCAGCAGCTCGCTCGGACAGGGAAATTCACCCCTCCACTTT
TRBD1	14	TRBV12-3/TRBV12-4	NA	TRBJ1-1	CASSLVGGTDEAFF	TGTGCCAGCAGTTTAGTGGGAGGGACAGATGAAGCTTTCTTT
TRBD1	13	TRBV28	NA	TRBJ1-5	CASSWTGSQPQHF	TGTGCCAGCAGTTGGACAGGGAGTCAGCCCCAGCATTTT
NA	13	TRBV30	few	TRBJ1-2	CAWKGAGYYGYTF	TGTGCCTGGAAAGGGGCGGGGTACTATGGCTACACCTTC
TRBD2	14	TRBV24-1	NA	TRBJ2-1	CATALAGGPREQFF	TGTGCCACCGCCCTAGCGGGAGGGCCTCGTGAGCAGTTCTTC
NA	14	TRBV7-2	NA	TRBJ2-7	CASSPWTSGAEQYF	TGTGCCAGCAGCCCCTGGACCTCCGGGGCCGAGCAGTACTTC
TRBD2	15	TRBV7-2	NA	TRBJ2-3	CASSLDASGRPAQYF	TGTGCCAGCAGCTTAGATGCTAGCGGCAGGCCTGCGCAGTATTTT
TRBD2	16	TRBV9	NA	TRBJ2-3	CASSSGTSESTDTQYF	TGTGCCAGCAGCTCCGGGACTAGCGAGAGCACAGATACGCAGTATTTT
NA	13	TRBV7-9	few	TRBJ1-1	CASDWGGRPEAFF	TGTGCCAGCGACTGGGGGGGTAGGCCTGAAGCTTTCTTT
TRBD1	14	TRBV20-1	few	TRBJ1-1	CSAGGDRGITEAFF	TGCAGTGCCGGCGGGGACAGGGGTATAACTGAAGCTTTCTTT
TRBD1	15	TRBV30	few	TRBJ2-5	CAWSGQGALGETQYF	TGTGCCTGGAGTGGACAGGGGGCATTGGGGGAGACCCAGTACTTC
NA	13	TRBV11-2	once	TRBJ1-3	CASKMAGGNTIYF	TGTGCCAGCAAGATGGCAGGGGGAAACACCATATATTTT
TRBD1	15	TRBV7-3	NA	TRBJ1-1	CAGSVTGDRATEAFF	TGTGCCGGCAGCGTAACAGGGGACAGGGCCACTGAAGCTTTCTTT